The 14 T cell receptor beta chains given below trace back to one sample, sequenced in a study of CXCR3-negative and CXCR3-positive naive CD8 T cells (dated by TCRdb to between 2017 and 2020). The instrument given in TCRdb is NextSeq 550. The Human TCR Profiling Kit (MiLaboratory) was used to make UMI-labeled 5' RACE TRB cDNA libraries. The reads were reprocessed in TCRdb, with one entry per CDR3 protein sequence and no accompanying DNA. The sample's own table lists about 23,000 distinct CDR3 sequences. Of the sample, about a fifth falls within the top ten clones. Source material: memory CD8+ T cells from blood. Per the publication, the cell subset or site label means: conventional CD8+ memory T cells (TMEM), sorted as controls. These receptors all stem from a human donor in good health. Some clones in this sample may be carry-over from other donors' samples.

The CDR3 is CASLWGNYGYTF. This sequence joins TRBV25-1 and TRBJ1-2. This CDR3 is 12 amino acids long. Germline CDR1 is MGHDK and CDR2 is SYGVNS.

The chain links TRBV4-3 to TRBJ1-6. Germline CDR1 is LGHNA and CDR2 is YSLEER. The CDR3 length is 17 residues. The CDR3 loop reads CASSQDRTAGYNSPLHF.

The chain employs TRBV6-5 and TRBJ1-2; TCRdb lists TRBD1, though no DNA is available to test this call. CDR1 and CDR2 from the germline V gene are MNHEY and SVGAGI. The CDR3 spans 16 residues. The chain's CDR3 is CASSNRDGYTNYGYTF.

V and J are TRBV12-3 or TRBV12-4 and TRBJ2-3; TCRdb's D call of TRBD2 is untestable without DNA. The CDR3 has 14 residues. The CDR3 sequence: CASEGDSHTDTQYF.

This clonotype is called medium-sized based on its frequency. The chain employs TRBV6-4 and TRBJ2-1; TCRdb indicates TRBD2, and absent DNA this call remains unverified. The CDR3 is 13 amino acids. Looked up from germline, CDR1 is MRHNA and CDR2 is SNTAGT. The CDR3 loop reads CASSVRLEGEQFF.

The chain couples TRBV20-1 to TRBJ2-1; TCRdb picks TRBD2, but there is no DNA to check that call. CDR1 and CDR2 (germline): DFQATT, SNEGSKA (reference sequence). This CDR3 has 14 residues. The CDR3 sequence: CSARVAGAYNEQFF.

CDR3 protein: CASSQLASSGEINEQFF. The V call is TRBV3-1, the J call TRBJ2-1; TCRdb outputs TRBD2, but without DNA this stays unchecked. CDR1 and CDR2 (germline): LGHDT, YNNKEL (reference sequence). The CDR3 has 17 amino acids.

This chain links TRBV30 with TRBJ2-2; with no DNA, the TCRdb D assignment of TRBD1 cannot be verified. Per germline, CDR1 GTSNPN and CDR2 SVGIG (reference sequence). The length of the CDR3 is 15 residues. CDR3 region: CAWSRGEMNTGELFF.

CDR3 sequence: CAGYGGDPGSYNEQFF. The chain carries TRBV25-1 and TRBJ2-1; TCRdb selects TRBD1, and the lack of DNA leaves this call unchecked. The CDR3 spans 16 residues. Germline V gene data show CDR1 as MGHDK and CDR2 as SYGVNS.

The V and J genes are TRBV7-7 and TRBJ2-1; absent DNA, TCRdb's TRBD1 call cannot be checked. The CDR3 has 16 residues. Looked up from germline, CDR1 is SSHAT and CDR2 is FNYEAQ (reference sequence). The CDR3 sequence is CASSPKQGPSYNEQFF.

The rearrangement uses TRBV20-1 and TRBJ2-2; without DNA, the TCRdb call of TRBD1 cannot be checked. Per the germline V gene, CDR1 is DFQATT and CDR2 is SNEGSKA (reference sequence). The CDR3 runs to 16 residues. The CDR3 is CSARELGTANTGELFF.

The CDR3 here is CASSSAPSSGANVLTF. V usage is TRBV4-3 and J usage is TRBJ2-6; without DNA, the TCRdb call of TRBD1 cannot be checked. This CDR3 is built from 16 residues. Germline V CDR1 and CDR2: LGHNA, YSLEER.

The V call is TRBV7-9, the J call TRBJ1-2; TCRdb gives TRBD1 as the D gene, but with no DNA this cannot be confirmed. Per the germline V gene, CDR1 is SEHNR and CDR2 is FQNEAQ (reference sequence). The CDR3 totals 16 residues. The CDR3 sequence: CASSRSGQTINYGYTF. Full variable domain (rest looked up from reference TRBV7-9 and TRBJ1-2): DTGVSQNPRHKITKRGQNVTFRCDPISEHNRLYWYRQTLGQGPEFLTYFQNEAQLEKSRLLSDRFSAERPKGSFSTLEIQRTEQGDSAMYLCASSRSGQTINYGYTFGSGTRLTVV.

The chain couples TRBV7-2 to TRBJ2-3; without DNA, the TCRdb call of TRBD2 cannot be checked. Germline V gene sequence: CDR1 SGHTA, CDR2 FQGNSA. The CDR3 spans 15 residues. This CDR3 is CASSLSRGGQDTQYF. The variable domain in full, completed from reference TRBV7-2 and TRBJ2-3, reads GAGVSQSPSNKVTEKGKDVELRCDPISGHTALYWYRQSLGQGLEFLIYFQGNSAPDKSGLPSDRFSAERTGGSVSTLTIQRTQQEDSAVYLCASSLSRGGQDTQYFGPGTRLTVL.